The present T cell receptor beta chain was sequenced within a study of CD8 T cells in ankylosing spondylitis. TCRdb recomputed calls from the 5' RACE reads with MiXCR, one row per CDR3 protein. The table lists approximately 290,000 distinct CDR3 sequences, more than 20% of them singletons. In germline, CDR1 is SQVTM, CDR2 ANQGSEA. V lost 7 bases to trimming and J lost 4 bases; unmatched junction nucleotides: 15. This CDR3 spans 16 amino acids. The chain combines TRBV29-1 with TRBJ1-5; 8 bases are a match to TRBD1. The receptor was derived from a female donor with ankylosing spondylitis or in good health (not recorded which). Sequenced material: blood, either unsorted or a sorted T cell fraction (not recorded which). The CDR3 DNA follows: TGCAGCGCATCAGGGGGGGCAGGGGGCGAGAATCAGCCCCAGCATTTT. This encodes CSASGGAGGENQPQHF.